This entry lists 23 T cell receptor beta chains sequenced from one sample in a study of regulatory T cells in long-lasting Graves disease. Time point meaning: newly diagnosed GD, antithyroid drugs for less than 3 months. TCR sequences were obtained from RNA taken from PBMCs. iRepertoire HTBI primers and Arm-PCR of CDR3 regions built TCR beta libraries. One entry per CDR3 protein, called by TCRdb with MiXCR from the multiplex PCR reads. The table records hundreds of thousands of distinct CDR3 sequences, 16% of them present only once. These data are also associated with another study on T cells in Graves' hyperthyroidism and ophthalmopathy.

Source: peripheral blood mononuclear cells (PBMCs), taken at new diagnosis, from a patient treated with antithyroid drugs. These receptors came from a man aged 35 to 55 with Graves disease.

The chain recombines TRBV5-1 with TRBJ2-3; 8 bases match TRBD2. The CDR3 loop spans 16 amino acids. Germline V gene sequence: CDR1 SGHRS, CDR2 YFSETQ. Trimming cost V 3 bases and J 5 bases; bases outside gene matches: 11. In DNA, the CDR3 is TGCGCCAGCAGCTCGGTTCCGAGCGGGAGTGAAGATACGCAGTATTTT. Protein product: CASSSVPSGSEDTQYF. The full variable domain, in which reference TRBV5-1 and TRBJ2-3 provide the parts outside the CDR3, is KAGVTQTPRYLIKTRGQQVTLSCSPISGHRSVSWYQQTPGQGLQFLFEYFSETQRNKGNFPGRFSGRQFSNSRSEMNVSTLELGDSALYLCASSSVPSGSEDTQYFGPGTRLTVL.

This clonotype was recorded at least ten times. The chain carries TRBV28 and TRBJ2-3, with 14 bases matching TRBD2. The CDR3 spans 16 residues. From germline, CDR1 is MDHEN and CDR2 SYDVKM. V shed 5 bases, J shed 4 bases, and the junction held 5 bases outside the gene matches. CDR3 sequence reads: CASSRTSGGSADTQYF. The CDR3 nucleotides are TGTGCCAGCAGTCGGACTAGCGGGGGGTCTGCAGATACGCAGTATTTT.

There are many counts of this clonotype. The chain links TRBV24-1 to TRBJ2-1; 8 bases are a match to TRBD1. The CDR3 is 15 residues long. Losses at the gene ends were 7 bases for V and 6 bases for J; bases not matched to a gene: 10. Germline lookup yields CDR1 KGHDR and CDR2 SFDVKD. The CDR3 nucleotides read TGTGCCACCAGCCTCCGACAGGGGAAGGCCAATGAGCAGTTCTTC. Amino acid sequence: CATSLRQGKANEQFF.

The CDR3: CSASVYNQPQHF. CDR3 nucleotide sequence: TGCAGTGCTAGTGTATACAATCAGCCCCAGCATTTT. The rearrangement links TRBV20-1 to TRBJ1-5; D remains unclear. Deletions cut 3 bases from V and 3 bases from J, with 6 bases between. Germline CDR1 DFQATT, CDR2 SNEGSKA (reference sequence). There are 12 residues in the CDR3.

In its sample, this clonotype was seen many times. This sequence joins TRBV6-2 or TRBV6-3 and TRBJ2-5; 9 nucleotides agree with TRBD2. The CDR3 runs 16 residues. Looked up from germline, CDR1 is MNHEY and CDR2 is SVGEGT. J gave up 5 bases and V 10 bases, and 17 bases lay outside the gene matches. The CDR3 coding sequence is TGTGCCACCGCTCTAATGCTGCGGGGGGGCGGCGAGACCCAGTACTTC. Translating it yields CATALMLRGGGETQYF.

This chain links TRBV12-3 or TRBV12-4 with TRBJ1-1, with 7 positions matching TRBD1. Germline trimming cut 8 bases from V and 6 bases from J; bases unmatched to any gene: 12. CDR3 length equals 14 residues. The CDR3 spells CASWDSPISAEAFF. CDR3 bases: TGTGCCAGCTGGGACAGCCCAATTAGCGCTGAAGCTTTCTTT.

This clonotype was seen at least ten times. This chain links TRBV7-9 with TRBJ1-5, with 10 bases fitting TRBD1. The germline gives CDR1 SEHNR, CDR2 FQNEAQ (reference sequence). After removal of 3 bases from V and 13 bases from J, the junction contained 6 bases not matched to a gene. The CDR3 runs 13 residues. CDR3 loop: CASSLSGQGPQHF. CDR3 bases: TGTGCCAGCAGCTTGTCGGGACAGGGGCCACAGCATTTT. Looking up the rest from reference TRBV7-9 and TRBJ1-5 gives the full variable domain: DTGVSQNPRHKITKRGQNVTFRCDPISEHNRLYWYRQTLGQGPEFLTYFQNEAQLEKSRLLSDRFSAERPKGSFSTLEIQRTEQGDSAMYLCASSLSGQGPQHFGDGTRLSIL.

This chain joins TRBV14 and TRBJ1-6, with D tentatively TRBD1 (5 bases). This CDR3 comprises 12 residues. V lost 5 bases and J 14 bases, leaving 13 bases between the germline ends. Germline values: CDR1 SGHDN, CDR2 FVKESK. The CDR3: CASSSQGLALHF. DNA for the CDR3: TGTGCCAGCAGCTCCCAGGGCCTGGCCCTCCACTTT.

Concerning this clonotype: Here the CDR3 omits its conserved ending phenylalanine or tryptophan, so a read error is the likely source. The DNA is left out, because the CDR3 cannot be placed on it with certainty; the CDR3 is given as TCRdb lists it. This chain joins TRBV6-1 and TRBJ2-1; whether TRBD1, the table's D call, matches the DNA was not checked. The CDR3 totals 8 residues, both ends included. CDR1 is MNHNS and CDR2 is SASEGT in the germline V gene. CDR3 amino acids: CASPEPCP.

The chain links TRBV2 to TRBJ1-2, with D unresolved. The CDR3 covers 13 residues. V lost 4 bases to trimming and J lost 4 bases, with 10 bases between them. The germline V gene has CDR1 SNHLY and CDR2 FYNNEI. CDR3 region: CASSGAAGYGYTF. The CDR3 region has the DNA TGTGCCAGCAGTGGCGCGGCGGGCTATGGCTACACCTTC.

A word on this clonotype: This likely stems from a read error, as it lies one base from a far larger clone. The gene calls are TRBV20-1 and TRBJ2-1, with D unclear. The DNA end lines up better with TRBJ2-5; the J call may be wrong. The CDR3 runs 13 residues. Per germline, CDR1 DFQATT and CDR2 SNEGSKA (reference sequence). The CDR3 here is CSASSRFAEAQYF. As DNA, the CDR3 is TGCAGTGCTAGCAGCCGGTTTGCTGAGGCCCAGTACTTC.

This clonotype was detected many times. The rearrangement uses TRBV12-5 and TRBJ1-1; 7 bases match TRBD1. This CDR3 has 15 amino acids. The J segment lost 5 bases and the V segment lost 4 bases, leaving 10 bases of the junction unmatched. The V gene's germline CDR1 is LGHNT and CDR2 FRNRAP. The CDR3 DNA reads TGTGCTAGTGGTTCCATAAAACCGGGACAGACTGAAGCTTTCTTT. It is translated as CASGSIKPGQTEAFF.

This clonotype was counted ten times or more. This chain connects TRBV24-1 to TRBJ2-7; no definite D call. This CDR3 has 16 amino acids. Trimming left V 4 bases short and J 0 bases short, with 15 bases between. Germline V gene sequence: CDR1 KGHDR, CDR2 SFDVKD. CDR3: CATSEYDTASSYEQYF. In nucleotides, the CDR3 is TGTGCCACCAGTGAATACGACACGGCAAGCTCCTACGAGCAGTACTTC.

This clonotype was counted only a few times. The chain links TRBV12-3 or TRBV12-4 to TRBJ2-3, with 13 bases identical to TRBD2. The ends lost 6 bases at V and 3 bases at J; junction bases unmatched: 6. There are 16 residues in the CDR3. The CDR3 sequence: CASRPTSGGTTDTQYF. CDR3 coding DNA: TGTGCCAGCAGACCGACTAGCGGGGGGACTACAGATACGCAGTATTTT.

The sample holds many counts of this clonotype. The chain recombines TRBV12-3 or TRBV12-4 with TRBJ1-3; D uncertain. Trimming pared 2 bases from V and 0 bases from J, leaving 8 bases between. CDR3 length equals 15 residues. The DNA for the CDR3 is TGTGCCAGCAGTTTAATTACCGGCTCTGGAAACACCATATATTTT. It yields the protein CASSLITGSGNTIYF.

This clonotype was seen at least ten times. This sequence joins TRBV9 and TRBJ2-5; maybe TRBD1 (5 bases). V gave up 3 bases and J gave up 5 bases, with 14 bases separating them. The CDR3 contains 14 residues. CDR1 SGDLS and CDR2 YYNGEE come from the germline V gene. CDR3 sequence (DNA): TGTGCCAGCAGCGCAAGGACGTGGGGCGAGACCCAGTACTTC. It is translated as CASSARTWGETQYF.

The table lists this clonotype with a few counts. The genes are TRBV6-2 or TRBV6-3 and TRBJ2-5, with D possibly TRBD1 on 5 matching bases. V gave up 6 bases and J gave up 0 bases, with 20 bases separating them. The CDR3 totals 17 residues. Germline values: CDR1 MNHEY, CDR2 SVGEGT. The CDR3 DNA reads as TGTGCCAGCAGCCAAAGGGTGGGGCCGTTGTACCAAGAGACCCAGTACTTC. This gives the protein CASSQRVGPLYQETQYF.

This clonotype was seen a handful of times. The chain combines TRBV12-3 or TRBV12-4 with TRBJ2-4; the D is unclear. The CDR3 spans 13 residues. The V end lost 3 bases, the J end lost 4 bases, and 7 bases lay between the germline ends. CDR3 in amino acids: CASSLNSKNIQYF. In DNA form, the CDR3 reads TGTGCCAGCAGTTTGAACAGTAAAAACATTCAGTACTTC.

Here the CDR3 DNA reads TGCGCCAGCAGCCAAGGTGGGCTGAACTATGGCTACACCTTC. As protein: CASSQGGLNYGYTF. V gene TRBV4-1 combines with J gene TRBJ1-2; D gene ambiguous. V was trimmed by 1 base and J by 2 bases, leaving 8 bases between them. CDR1 MGHRA and CDR2 YSYEKL come from the germline V gene. The CDR3 consists of 14 residues.

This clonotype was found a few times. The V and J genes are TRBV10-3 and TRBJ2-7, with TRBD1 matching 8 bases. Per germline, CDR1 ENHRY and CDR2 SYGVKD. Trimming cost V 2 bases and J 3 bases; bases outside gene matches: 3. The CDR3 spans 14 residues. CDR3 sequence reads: CAISETGQGYEQYF. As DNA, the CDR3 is TGTGCCATCAGTGAGACAGGACAGGGCTACGAGCAGTACTTC.

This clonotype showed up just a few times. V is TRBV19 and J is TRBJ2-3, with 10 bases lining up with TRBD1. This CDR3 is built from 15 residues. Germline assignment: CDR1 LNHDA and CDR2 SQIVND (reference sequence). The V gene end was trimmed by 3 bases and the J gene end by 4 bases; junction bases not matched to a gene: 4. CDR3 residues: CASSIGQGGPDTQYF. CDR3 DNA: TGTGCCAGTAGTATTGGACAGGGGGGCCCAGATACGCAGTATTTT.

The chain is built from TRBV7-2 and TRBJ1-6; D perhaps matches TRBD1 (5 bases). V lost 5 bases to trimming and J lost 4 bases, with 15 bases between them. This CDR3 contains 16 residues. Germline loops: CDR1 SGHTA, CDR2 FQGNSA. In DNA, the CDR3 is TGTGCCAGCAGCAGAGCGGGGACGTCATATAATTCACCCCTCCACTTT. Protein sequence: CASSRAGTSYNSPLHF. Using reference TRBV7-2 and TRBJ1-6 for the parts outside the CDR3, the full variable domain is GAGVSQSPSNKVTEKGKDVELRCDPISGHTALYWYRQSLGQGLEFLIYFQGNSAPDKSGLPSDRFSAERTGGSVSTLTIQRTQQEDSAVYLCASSRAGTSYNSPLHFGNGTRLTVT.

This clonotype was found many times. For the CDR3, the DNA is TGCAGTGCTAGAGATCTGGAGGGTAGTAGCTACAATGAGCAGTTCTTC. Its translation: CSARDLEGSSYNEQFF. The chain has TRBV20-1 and TRBJ2-1, with D perhaps TRBD2 (6 bases). This CDR3 spans 16 amino acids. Germline-derived CDR1 and CDR2 are DFQATT and SNEGSKA (reference sequence). With 0 bases removed from V and 3 bases from J, the gap between germline ends came to 15 bases.